A single sample is the source of the 5 T cell receptor beta chains below, sequenced in a study of cytomegalovirus exposure and HLA in healthy donors. 13 Jbeta primers and 60 Vbeta primers were used for the PCR. Here immunoSEQ multiplex PCR was the method, and the copy in TCRdb shows in-frame clones only, minus some. The sample consists of some 150,000 clones, around four fifths of them appearing once. Sequenced material: PBMCs. The receptors here all came from a man in his forties or fifties in good health and CMV-seronegative.

The chain uses TRBV11-3 and TRBJ2-7; D possibly corresponds to TRBD2 (5 bases). V lost 4 bases and J lost 7, with 29 bases in between. The CDR3 spans 18 residues. In germline, CDR1 is SGHNT, CDR2 YENEEA. CDR3 coding DNA: TGTGCCAGCAGCTCCCCGCGGCGGGCAAATTCCCTACATGGGGAGCAGTACTTC. It encodes CASSSPRRANSLHGEQYF.

The chain combines TRBV4-3 with TRBJ2-7; TRBD1 matches at 9 bases. In germline, CDR1 is LGHNA, CDR2 YSLEER. This CDR3 has 14 residues. V lost 1 base and J lost 6; bases outside the gene matches: 4. The CDR3 region is CASSQGTGGAEQYF. The CDR3 DNA sequence: TGCGCCAGCAGCCAAGGAACAGGGGGCGCCGAGCAGTACTTC.

The rearrangement links TRBV4-1 to TRBJ1-1, with D uncertain. V lost 1 base to trimming and J lost 4 bases, with 13 bases between them. Germline V CDR1 and CDR2: MGHRA, YSYEKL. The CDR3 has 15 amino acids. DNA of the CDR3: TGCGCCAGCAGCCAAGGTCTCGTCTCGAGCACTGAAGCTTTCTTT. This codes for CASSQGLVSSTEAFF.

The chain combines TRBV7-9 with TRBJ2-7; 13 positions match TRBD2. V shed 5 bases, J shed 2 bases, and the junction held 6 bases outside the gene matches. CDR1 and CDR2 (germline): SEHNR, FQNEAQ (reference sequence). This CDR3 has 16 residues. The CDR3 DNA reads TGTGCCAGCAGCCGCGGGGGACTAGCGGGGACCTACGAGCAGTACTTC. Translating gives CASSRGGLAGTYEQYF.

V is TRBV6-5 and J is TRBJ1-4; 7 positions match TRBD1. Germline CDR1 MNHEY, CDR2 SVGAGI. Losses at the gene ends were 5 bases for V and 4 bases for J; bases not matched to a gene: 4. The CDR3 loop spans 14 amino acids. CDR3 loop: CASSPGQSNEKLFF. In DNA, the CDR3 is TGTGCCAGCAGTCCGGGACAGAGTAATGAAAAACTGTTTTTT.